These 20 T cell receptor beta chains share one sample of origin, sequenced in a study of graft-versus-host responses after intestinal transplantation. Antigens for these TCRs are unknown. Sequencing was performed with immunoSEQ multiplex PCR; in TCRdb, only in-frame clones are kept and a portion is missing. The sample lists 84,000 or so clones, around 83% seen once, with approximately 0.84% in the top ten. The sequencing used unstimulated CD4+ T cells sorted from spleen or lymph node cells, collected before intestinal transplant. These receptors all stem from a human donor who received an intestinal transplant.

This chain joins TRBV4-2 and TRBJ2-7; D perhaps matches TRBD2 (6 bases). The length of the CDR3 is 17 residues. Trimming left V 0 bases short and J 2 bases short, with 17 bases between. CDR1 and CDR2 from the germline V gene are LGHNA and YNFKEQ. In DNA, the CDR3 is TGTGCCAGCAGCCAAGATCTCCCCTCCCGCGGGGCCTACGAGCAGTACTTC. Amino acid sequence: CASSQDLPSRGAYEQYF.

The rearrangement links TRBV13 to TRBJ1-2; 10 bases align to TRBD1. The CDR3 runs 13 residues. Germline CDR1 PRHDT, CDR2 FYEKMQ (reference sequence). With V trimmed by 5 bases and J by 8 bases, 5 bases remained unmatched. Here the CDR3 reads CASSRTGGRGYTF. In DNA form, the CDR3 reads TGTGCCAGCAGCCGGACAGGGGGGCGAGGCTACACCTTC.

The chain links TRBV2 to TRBJ2-5; D might be TRBD1 (5 bases). The CDR3 is made up of 12 amino acids. In germline, CDR1 is SNHLY, CDR2 FYNNEI. V gave up 1 base and J gave up 13 bases, with 13 bases separating them. DNA for the CDR3: TGTGCCAGCAGTGAAGGACAGCTCCTTCTGTACTTC. Translation: CASSEGQLLLYF.

The CDR3 bases are TGCGCCAGCAGCTTGTACGGGGGACGGTACGAGCAGTACTTC. Amino acid sequence: CASSLYGGRYEQYF. V is TRBV5-1 and J is TRBJ2-7; D might be TRBD2 (6 bases). Per the germline V gene, CDR1 is SGHRS and CDR2 is YFSETQ. Deletions cut 1 base from V and 4 bases from J, with 12 bases between. This CDR3 has 14 amino acids.

This chain links TRBV7-3 with TRBJ2-1; a weak D match, TRBD2 (6 bases). Germline CDR1 SGHTA, CDR2 FQGTGA. This CDR3 comprises 13 residues. V was trimmed by 6 bases and J by 6 bases, leaving 12 bases between them. The CDR3 spells CASSHRGLNEQFF. In DNA, the CDR3 is TGTGCCAGCAGTCATCGGGGACTCAATGAGCAGTTCTTC.

This chain uses TRBV5-8 with TRBJ2-4; 7 bases fit TRBD1. The CDR3 has 14 amino acids. From germline, CDR1 is SGHTS and CDR2 YDEGEE. The J segment lost 8 bases and the V segment lost 2 bases, leaving 7 bases of the junction unmatched. The CDR3 DNA follows: TGTGCCAGCAGCTTAGGCAGGGGGAGAGACATTCAGTACTTC. It is translated as CASSLGRGRDIQYF.

The chain has TRBV9 and TRBJ2-1, with D perhaps matching TRBD2 (6 bases). V was pared by 4 bases and J by 6 bases, with 17 bases between. Germline-derived CDR1 and CDR2 are SGDLS and YYNGEE. This CDR3 is 15 amino acids long. The CDR3 protein is CASSLGGTVGNEQFF. CDR3 bases: TGTGCCAGCAGCTTGGGGGGAACAGTGGGCAATGAGCAGTTCTTC.

This chain connects TRBV15 to TRBJ2-4, with 8 positions matching TRBD1. V lost 1 base, J lost 9 bases, and 11 bases stayed unmatched. CDR3 length: 16 residues. Germline-derived CDR1 and CDR2 are LNHNV and YYDKDF (reference sequence). CDR3 DNA: TGTGCCACCAGCAGAGGTGCCGGACAGGGAGGTTTCATTCAGTACTTC. It encodes CATSRGAGQGGFIQYF. Supplemented by reference TRBV15 and TRBJ2-4, the full variable domain reads DAMVIQNPRYQVTQFGKPVTLSCSQTLNHNVMYWYQQKSSQAPKLLFHYYDKDFNNEADTPDNFQSRRPNTSFCFLDIRSPGLGDTAMYLCATSRGAGQGGFIQYFGAGTRLSVL.

J is TRBJ1-2 and V is TRBV28, with D possibly matching TRBD1 (6 bases). In germline, CDR1 is MDHEN, CDR2 SYDVKM. The CDR3 loop spans 14 amino acids. V was trimmed by 7 bases and J by 4 bases, leaving 16 bases between them. For the CDR3, the DNA is TGTGCCAGCACCCCCTTACAGGGTGCCTATGGCTACACCTTC. Residues: CASTPLQGAYGYTF.

The CDR3 sequence: CSVRRTGNEQFF. CDR3 bases: TGCAGCGTCCGGAGGACAGGGAATGAGCAGTTCTTC. This rearrangement joins TRBV29-1 to TRBJ2-1; the match to TRBD1 covers 8 bases. The V segment lost 6 bases and the J segment 7 bases; nucleotides outside the gene matches: 5. This CDR3 region has 12 residues. Germline V gene lookup returns CDR1 SQVTM and CDR2 ANQGSEA.

The chain employs TRBV27 and TRBJ2-4, with D possibly being TRBD1 (5 bases). In germline, CDR1 is MNHEY, CDR2 SMNVEV (reference sequence). V shed 2 bases and J shed 7 bases, with 12 bases lying between them. The CDR3 contains 14 residues. CDR3 bases: TGTGCCAGCAGTTTAAGACCTGGGGCTAACATTCAGTACTTC. Amino acid sequence: CASSLRPGANIQYF.

This chain links TRBV19 with TRBJ1-3; D is unclear. V was clipped by 4 bases and J by 5 bases, with 9 bases between them. The CDR3 extends over 13 amino acids. Germline-derived CDR1 and CDR2 are LNHDA and SQIVND (reference sequence). CDR3 coding DNA: TGTGCCAGTAGTACCGAGGGAAGAAACACCATATATTTT. Translation gives CASSTEGRNTIYF.

The rearrangement joins TRBV19 to TRBJ1-5; no firm D call. Germline CDR1 and CDR2: LNHDA and SQIVND (reference sequence). V was cut by 7 bases and J by 5 bases, with 12 bases left in between. This CDR3 comprises 13 residues. Here the CDR3 DNA reads TGTGCCAGTACTTACGACGGGGATCAGCCCCAGCATTTT. It codes for CASTYDGDQPQHF.

This clone was observed once. The J gene is TRBJ2-1, the V gene TRBV25-1; D remains unclear. V was cut by 1 base and J by 8 bases, with 6 bases left in between. This CDR3 region has 12 residues. Germline CDR1 and CDR2: MGHDK and SYGVNS. The CDR3 is CASSESPHEQFF. CDR3 sequence (DNA): TGTGCCAGCAGTGAATCTCCCCATGAGCAGTTCTTC.

The chain uses TRBV7-9 and TRBJ1-2; D is unclear. This CDR3 is 16 amino acids long. Germline loops: CDR1 SEHNR, CDR2 FQNEAQ (reference sequence). The V and J ends lost 5 bases and 7 bases respectively, with 23 bases between them. The CDR3: CASSPGGVGIFSGYTF. The CDR3 nucleotides are TGTGCCAGCAGCCCCGGAGGTGTCGGAATCTTCTCTGGCTACACCTTC.

The rearrangement uses TRBV2 and TRBJ2-5; no reliable D call. This CDR3 has 14 amino acids. Germline CDR1 SNHLY, CDR2 FYNNEI. V shed 6 bases and J shed 5 bases, with 16 bases lying between them. CDR3: CASSANPAAETQYF. DNA of the CDR3: TGTGCCAGCAGCGCAAACCCGGCGGCGGAGACCCAGTACTTC. The full variable domain, completed using reference TRBV2 and TRBJ2-5, is EPEVTQTPSHQVTQMGQEVILRCVPISNHLYFYWYRQILGQKVEFLVSFYNNEISEKSEIFDDQFSVERPDGSNFTLKIRSTKLEDSAMYFCASSANPAAETQYFGPGTRLLVL.

The V gene is TRBV4-2, the J gene TRBJ2-4; TRBD2 agrees at 7 bases. The CDR3 has 15 amino acids. Germline CDR1 and CDR2: LGHNA and YNFKEQ. J lost 6 bases, V lost 4 bases, and 9 bases had no gene match. CDR3: CASSPEGRGRNIQYF. In DNA, the CDR3 is TGTGCCAGCAGCCCCGAGGGGCGGGGGAGAAACATTCAGTACTTC.

The chain carries TRBV6-6 and TRBJ1-5; 10 nucleotides align to TRBD1. Trimming at V came to 7 bases and at J to 11 bases, leaving 14 bases not matched to a gene. The CDR3 is made up of 15 amino acids. The germline CDR1 and CDR2 sequences are MNHNY and SVGAGI (reference sequence). The CDR3, as DNA: TGTGCCAGCAACTACCGGACAGGGGGAGACCCGGCCCAGCATTTT. It encodes CASNYRTGGDPAQHF.

The rearrangement uses TRBV5-1 and TRBJ2-7; 9 nucleotides line up with TRBD1. Germline CDR1 and CDR2: SGHRS and YFSETQ. CDR3 length: 15 amino acids. Trimming removed 4 bases from V and 0 bases from J; junction bases left unmatched: 5. The CDR3 sequence is CASSAGTGFSYEQYF. The CDR3 nucleotides are TGCGCCAGCAGCGCGGGGACAGGGTTCTCCTACGAGCAGTACTTC.

This clone was found a few times. The rearrangement joins TRBV2 to TRBJ1-1; D is unresolved. CDR3 length: 14 residues. The germline V and J ends were trimmed by 8 bases and 1 base, with 14 bases remaining between them. Germline assignment: CDR1 SNHLY and CDR2 FYNNEI. The CDR3: CASHPLAGNTEAFF. CDR3 DNA: TGTGCCAGCCACCCCCTGGCTGGGAACACTGAAGCTTTCTTT.